This passage covers 24 T cell receptor beta chains from one sample sequenced in a study of cytomegalovirus exposure and HLA in healthy donors. Vbeta (60) and Jbeta (13) primers were used in the PCR. Profiling relied on immunoSEQ multiplex PCR, and the TCRdb table lists in-frame clones only, not all of them. The repertoire has approximately 110,000 clones, about 80% of them found once; the top ten carry 3.1%. The sequenced sample was PBMCs. All receptors derive from a woman in her thirties or forties in good health and CMV-seronegative.

The sample holds one count of this clone. This sequence joins TRBV5-6 and TRBJ1-2, with D possibly matching TRBD1 (6 bases). CDR1 is SGHDT and CDR2 is YYEEEE in the germline V gene. Deletions cut 0 bases from V and 4 bases from J, with 10 bases between. The CDR3 is 14 amino acids. The CDR3 bases are TGTGCCAGCAGCTTGGCCAACAGGGTCTATGGCTACACCTTC. Protein product: CASSLANRVYGYTF.

The rearrangement links TRBV7-2 to TRBJ1-1, with TRBD1 identical over 7 bases. The V gene's germline CDR1 is SGHTA and CDR2 FQGNSA. This CDR3 is 13 amino acids long. The CDR3 reads CLAGGQMNTEAFF. CDR3 in DNA: TGTCTAGCGGGGGGACAGATGAACACTGAAGCTTTCTTT.

The chain uses TRBV6-5 and TRBJ2-7; 9 bases agree with TRBD2. There are 15 residues in the CDR3. Losses at the gene ends were 2 bases for V and 3 bases for J; bases not matched to a gene: 5. Per germline, CDR1 MNHEY and CDR2 SVGAGI. For the CDR3, the DNA is TGTGCCAGCAGTTACCCCCATAGCGGGGGCTACGAGCAGTACTTC. This translates into CASSYPHSGGYEQYF.

This chain uses TRBV7-2 with TRBJ2-7; the match to TRBD1 covers 7 bases. The germline V gene encodes CDR1 SGHTA and CDR2 FQGNSA. The CDR3 covers 17 residues. Losses at the gene ends were 3 bases for V and 1 base for J; bases not matched to a gene: 12. CDR3: CASSLSMLEQGSYEQYF. The DNA of the CDR3 is TGTGCCAGCAGCTTGAGTATGCTGGAACAGGGGTCCTACGAGCAGTACTTC.

The gene calls are TRBV15 and TRBJ2-3; 8 bases are shared with TRBD2. Germline V gene lookup returns CDR1 LNHNV and CDR2 YYDKDF (reference sequence). This CDR3 contains 15 residues. The trim removed 0 bases at V and 3 bases at J, leaving 2 bases unmatched. CDR3 region: CATSRESGRTDTQYF. CDR3 DNA: TGTGCCACCAGCAGAGAGAGCGGGAGAACAGATACGCAGTATTTT.

The rearrangement links TRBV28 to TRBJ1-1; D is undetermined. Germline V gene data show CDR1 as MDHEN and CDR2 as SYDVKM. The CDR3 totals 13 residues. The V gene lost 7 bases and the J gene lost 2 bases, with 11 bases spanning the gap. The CDR3 DNA sequence: TGTGCCAGCATGGAGCCTAAAAACACTGAAGCTTTCTTT. This gives the protein CASMEPKNTEAFF.

The genes are TRBV28 and TRBJ2-7, with 10 bases identical to TRBD1. The CDR3 sequence is 15 residues long. Germline CDR1 MDHEN, CDR2 SYDVKM. Germline trimming cut 6 bases from V and 3 bases from J; bases unmatched to any gene: 8. CDR3 nucleotides: TGTGCCAGCAGAGAGACAGGGGGCAACCGCTACGAGCAGTACTTC. As protein: CASRETGGNRYEQYF.

The rearrangement links TRBV7-9 to TRBJ2-1; TRBD2 matches 8 bases. With 1 base clipped from V and 10 bases from J, the junction kept 9 bases outside the gene matches. Germline V gives CDR1 SEHNR, CDR2 FQNEAQ (reference sequence). The CDR3 is made up of 15 amino acids. CDR3 residues: CASSLGGGGPSEQFF. CDR3 sequence (DNA): TGTGCCAGCAGCTTAGGGGGCGGGGGGCCCAGCGAGCAGTTCTTC.

This chain joins TRBV19 and TRBJ2-1; 7 nucleotides match TRBD2. Germline V gene sequence: CDR1 LNHDA, CDR2 SQIVND (reference sequence). This CDR3 contains 18 residues. The J segment lost 3 bases and the V segment lost 10 bases, leaving 21 bases of the junction unmatched. CDR3 bases: TGTGCCACCGCGGTCGTAGGGACTACCCTCCTCGGCTACAATGAGCAGTTCTTC. Protein product: CATAVVGTTLLGYNEQFF.

The chain has TRBV27 and TRBJ2-5; no clear D. V was clipped by 7 bases and J by 12 bases, with 15 bases between them. The CDR3 contains 11 residues. The germline gives CDR1 MNHEY, CDR2 SMNVEV (reference sequence). The DNA for the CDR3 is TGTGCCAGCATGGTAGCCGGGTCGGAGTACTTC. Translated, it gives CASMVAGSEYF.

This chain links TRBV28 with TRBJ1-1; 10 bases align to TRBD1. Losses at the gene ends were 6 bases for V and 1 base for J; bases not matched to a gene: 8. The CDR3 sequence is 16 residues long. Germline V lookup: CDR1 MDHEN, CDR2 SYDVKM. The CDR3, as DNA: TGTGCCAGCAGCGGCCGGGACAGGGGTAAGAACACTGAAGCTTTCTTT. This sequence encodes CASSGRDRGKNTEAFF.

This chain uses TRBV28 with TRBJ2-3; possible D gene TRBD1, 5 bases. V lost 3 bases to trimming and J lost 4 bases, with 8 bases between them. The CDR3 has 13 amino acids. The V gene's germline CDR1 is MDHEN and CDR2 SYDVKM. The CDR3 coding sequence is TGTGCCAGCAGTTTGGGCAGGGCAGATACGCAGTATTTT. Translation: CASSLGRADTQYF.

V and J are TRBV5-8 and TRBJ1-3; D gene ambiguous. V gave up 3 bases and J gave up 7 bases, with 23 bases separating them. The CDR3 length is 17 residues. Germline CDR1 reads SGHTS; CDR2 reads YDEGEE. The CDR3 DNA follows: TGTGCCAGCAGCTCGGACGGAGGTGCGGGGAACGGCAACACCATATATTTT. It is translated as CASSSDGGAGNGNTIYF.

The gene calls are TRBV5-6 and TRBJ1-1; TRBD1 aligns across 9 bases. Trimming cost V 3 bases and J 3 bases; bases outside gene matches: 6. CDR3 length equals 15 residues. Germline V gene sequence: CDR1 SGHDT, CDR2 YYEEEE. CDR3 bases: TGTGCCAGCAGCTCGGACAGGGGATGGGACACTGAAGCTTTCTTT. Translation gives CASSSDRGWDTEAFF.

DNA of the CDR3: TGTGCCAGCTCACCCCAGAGGGCAGGCAACTCCTACGAGCAGTACTTC. Protein product: CASSPQRAGNSYEQYF. This chain links TRBV18 with TRBJ2-7, with a tentative D call TRBD2 (5 bases). The CDR3 spans 16 residues. Deletions cut 3 bases from V and 0 bases from J, with 15 bases between. The germline gives CDR1 KGHSH, CDR2 LQKENI.

The table lists this clone with a count of one. The chain has TRBV7-8 and TRBJ1-6; 9 nucleotides align to TRBD1. Germline CDR1 is SGHVS and CDR2 is FQNEAQ. This CDR3 is built from 16 residues. Losses at the gene ends were 1 base for V and 6 bases for J; bases not matched to a gene: 4. The CDR3 bases are TGTGCCAGCAGCTTAGAGTGGGGACAGGGTAATTCACCCCTCCACTTT. Translating gives CASSLEWGQGNSPLHF.

As concerns this clone: One junction end disagrees with the germline gene, perhaps due to a read error. V usage is TRBV7-9 and J usage is TRBJ2-2; D ambiguous. The CDR3 has 12 residues. CDR1 and CDR2 from the germline V gene are SEHNR and FQNEAQ (reference sequence). CDR3 residues: CSSTSNTGELFF. The CDR3 nucleotides are TGTTCCAGCACCTCGAACACCGGGGAGCTGTTTTTT. Using reference TRBV7-9 and TRBJ2-2 for the parts outside the CDR3, the full variable domain is DTGVSQNPRHKITKRGQNVTFRCDPISEHNRLYWYRQTLGQGPEFLTYFQNEAQLEKSRLLSDRFSAERPKGSFSTLEIQRTEQGDSAMYLCSSTSNTGELFFGEGSRLTVL.

On this clone: The sample carries other DNA sequences with the same CDR3. J is TRBJ2-5 and V is TRBV29-1; 7 bases agree with TRBD1. V shed 4 bases and J 5 bases; nucleotides not matched to a gene: 7. Per the germline V gene, CDR1 is SQVTM and CDR2 is ANQGSEA. This CDR3 comprises 13 residues. CDR3 sequence reads: CSVVEGAGETQYF. The CDR3 DNA reads as TGCAGCGTTGTTGAGGGGGCTGGGGAGACCCAGTACTTC.

The chain employs TRBV10-3 and TRBJ2-3; D is unclear. Between the trimmed V and J ends, which lost 1 base and 0 bases, there was a span of 5 bases. The CDR3 contains 14 residues. Germline assignment: CDR1 ENHRY and CDR2 SYGVKD. The CDR3 sequence: CAISELSSTDTQYF. Here the CDR3 DNA reads TGTGCCATCAGTGAGTTGTCTAGCACAGATACGCAGTATTTT.

This clone has a single count. The chain recombines TRBV2 with TRBJ2-3; 10 nucleotides align to TRBD2. The CDR3 is made up of 14 amino acids. The ends lost 8 bases at V and 1 base at J; junction bases unmatched: 3. Germline V gives CDR1 SNHLY, CDR2 FYNNEI. The CDR3 protein is CASGLAARTDTQYF. The CDR3 nucleotides are TGTGCCAGCGGACTAGCGGCCCGCACAGATACGCAGTATTTT.

This clone was observed a few times. This chain uses TRBV10-1 with TRBJ2-7; TRBD1 matches at 7 bases. The CDR3 spans 15 residues. CDR1 is WNHNN, CDR2 SYGVQD, per germline (reference sequence). The junction had 8 bases not matched to a gene; V was cut back by 5 bases and J by 1 base. The CDR3 DNA reads TGCGCCAGCAGTCCTGGAAGGGGGCGTTCCTACGAGCAGTACTTC. Protein product: CASSPGRGRSYEQYF.

This clone is a singleton in its sample. This chain links TRBV19 with TRBJ2-6, with D perhaps matching TRBD2 (6 bases). CDR1 is LNHDA and CDR2 is SQIVND in the germline V gene (reference sequence). The V gene lost 1 base and the J gene lost 2 bases, with 12 bases spanning the gap. The CDR3 has 17 amino acids. CDR3 in DNA: TGTGCCAGTAGTATAGGATCAGGAGGGACTGGGGCCAACGTCCTGACTTTC. Translated, it gives CASSIGSGGTGANVLTF.

This rearrangement joins TRBV5-8 to TRBJ2-5; tentatively, D is TRBD1 (7 bases). The CDR3 runs to 16 residues. CDR1 is SGHTS and CDR2 is YDEGEE in the germline V gene. V shed 1 base and J shed 1 base, with 14 bases lying between them. The CDR3 reads CASSLRSGGFQETQYF. CDR3 nucleotides: TGTGCCAGCAGCTTGAGATCAGGGGGGTTCCAAGAGACCCAGTACTTC.

There are a few counts of this clone. V usage is TRBV30 and J usage is TRBJ2-5; no clear D gene. Germline CDR1 and CDR2: GTSNPN and SVGIG (reference sequence). The CDR3 runs to 12 residues. V shed 4 bases and J shed 4 bases, with 10 bases lying between them. CDR3 amino acids: CAWTAGRETQYF. CDR3 nucleotide sequence: TGTGCCTGGACGGCAGGAAGAGAGACCCAGTACTTC.